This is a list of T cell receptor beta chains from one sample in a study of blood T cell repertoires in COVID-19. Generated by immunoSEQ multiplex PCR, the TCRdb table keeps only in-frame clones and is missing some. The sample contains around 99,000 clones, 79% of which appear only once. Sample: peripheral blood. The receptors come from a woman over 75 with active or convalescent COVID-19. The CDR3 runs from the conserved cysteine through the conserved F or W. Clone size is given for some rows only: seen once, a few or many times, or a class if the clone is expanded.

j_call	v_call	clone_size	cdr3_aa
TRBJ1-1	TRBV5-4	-	CASRDPIRGTEAFF
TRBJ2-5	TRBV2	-	CASRVTGVRETQYF
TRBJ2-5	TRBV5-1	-	CASSLLSNQETQYF
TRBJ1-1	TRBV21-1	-	CASSKLDRGGFLNTEAFF
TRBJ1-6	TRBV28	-	CASRRSRDRYNSPLHF
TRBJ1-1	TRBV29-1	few	CSVEGGGAPEAFF
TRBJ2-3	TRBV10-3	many	CAISSTDAWVAERTDTQYF
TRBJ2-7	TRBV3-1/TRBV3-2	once	CASSQEKDRGILYEQYF
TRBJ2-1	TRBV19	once	CATRLGTSGRNEQFF
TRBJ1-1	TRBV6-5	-	CASSYVKNTEAFF
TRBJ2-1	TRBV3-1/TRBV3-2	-	CASRRRASGRWDEQFF
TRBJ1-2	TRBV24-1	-	CATSDLSGDGYTF
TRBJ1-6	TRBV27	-	CASSMWGGGDNSPLHF
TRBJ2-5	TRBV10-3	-	CAISEFPGQGKEVIQYF
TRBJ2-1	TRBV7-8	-	CASSLVVTGDGNEQFF
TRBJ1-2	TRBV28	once	CASRWQVGNYGYTF
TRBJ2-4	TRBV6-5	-	CASSYGGALAKNIQYF
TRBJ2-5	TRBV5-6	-	CASSGGGGQETQYF
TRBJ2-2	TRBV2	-	CASSATSGRSTGELFF
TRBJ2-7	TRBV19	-	CASTLAGRPYEQYF
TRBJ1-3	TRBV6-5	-	CASRSGAAGNTIYF
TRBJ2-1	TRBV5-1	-	CASSLLTRDSSYNEQFF
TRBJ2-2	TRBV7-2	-	CASSLGGRANTGELFF
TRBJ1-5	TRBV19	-	CASSIGGGMGGNQPQHF
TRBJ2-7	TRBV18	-	CASSSLSLLSSYEQYF
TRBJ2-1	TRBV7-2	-	CASSLEGTSGRFNNEQFF
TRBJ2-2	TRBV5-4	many	CASSLGRVPGELFF
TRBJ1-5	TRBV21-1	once	CASSTGRNCVFMGPQHF
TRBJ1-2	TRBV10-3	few	CAISEGTGDNYGYTF
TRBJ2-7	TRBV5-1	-	CASSRGENYEQYF
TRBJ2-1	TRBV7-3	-	CASSLTTGGSYNEQFF
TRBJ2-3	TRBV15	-	CATSVASGRWADTQYF
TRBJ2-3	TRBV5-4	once	CASSIDSGTDTQYF
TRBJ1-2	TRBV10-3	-	CAIRADRGLFYGYTF
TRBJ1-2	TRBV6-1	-	CASSERQHYGYTF
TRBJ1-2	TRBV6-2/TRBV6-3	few	CASSWTAYGYTF
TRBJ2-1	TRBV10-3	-	CAIRYSSVYNEQFF
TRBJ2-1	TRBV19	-	CASSSLAGIQNEQFF
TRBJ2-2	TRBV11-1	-	CASSSQGRTGELFF
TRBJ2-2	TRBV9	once	CASSAAGTGTGELFF
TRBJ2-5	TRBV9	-	CASSFSPNEAQYF
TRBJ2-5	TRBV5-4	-	CASSPGTVAETQYF
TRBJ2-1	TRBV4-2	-	CASSQQDGRGDGIYNEQFF
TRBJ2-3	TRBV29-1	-	CSVAGEDTDTQYF
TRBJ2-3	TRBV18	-	CASSPRTGGAGDTQYF
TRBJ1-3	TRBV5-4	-	CASSLGTGGRADSGNTIYF
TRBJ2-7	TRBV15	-	CATAPGGQGAYEQYF
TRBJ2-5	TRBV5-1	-	CASSPGSVETQYF
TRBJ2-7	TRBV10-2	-	CASSESRRVFDEQYF
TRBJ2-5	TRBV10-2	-	CASRGTSREETQYF
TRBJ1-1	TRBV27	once	CASSPSTGPMNTEAFF
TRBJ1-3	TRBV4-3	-	CASSQEQGPSGNTIYF
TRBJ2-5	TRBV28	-	CASRLGGQETQYF
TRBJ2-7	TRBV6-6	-	CASSRGEQYF
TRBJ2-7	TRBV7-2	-	CASSSRQGPPYEQYF
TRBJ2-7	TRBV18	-	CASSPNRGYEQYF
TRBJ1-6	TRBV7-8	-	CASSFGPGGRNSPLHF
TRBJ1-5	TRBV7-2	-	CASSPKGGGNQPQHF
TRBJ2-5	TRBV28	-	CASGLGQDGETQYF
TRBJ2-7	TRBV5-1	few	CASSRDRTGADEQYF